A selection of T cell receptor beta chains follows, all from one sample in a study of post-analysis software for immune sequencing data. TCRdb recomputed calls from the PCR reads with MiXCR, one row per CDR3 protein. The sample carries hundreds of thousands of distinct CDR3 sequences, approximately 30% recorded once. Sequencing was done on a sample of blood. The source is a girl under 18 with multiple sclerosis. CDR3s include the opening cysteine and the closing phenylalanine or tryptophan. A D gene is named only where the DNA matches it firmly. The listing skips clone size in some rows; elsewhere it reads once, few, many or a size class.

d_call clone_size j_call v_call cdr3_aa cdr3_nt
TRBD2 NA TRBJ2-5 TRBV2 CAAGPGLAGEETQYF TGTGCGGCGGGACCGGGACTAGCGGGGGAAGAGACCCAGTACTTC
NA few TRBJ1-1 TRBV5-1 CASSRPGGGRTEAFF TGCGCCAGCAGCCGGCCCGGGGGGGGCAGAACTGAAGCTTTCTTT
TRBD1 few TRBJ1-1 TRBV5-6 CASSPWTGFTEAFF TGTGCCAGCAGCCCGTGGACAGGGTTCACTGAAGCTTTCTTT
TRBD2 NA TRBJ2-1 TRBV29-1 CSVEDLAGGGYEQFF TGCAGCGTTGAAGATCTGGCGGGAGGAGGCTATGAGCAGTTCTTC
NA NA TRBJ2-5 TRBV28 CASSGVTGQGTQYF TGTGCCAGCAGTGGGGTGACCGGACAAGGGACCCAGTACTTC
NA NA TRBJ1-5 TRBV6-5 CASSSQGLNQPQHF TGTGCCAGCAGTTCCCAGGGACTCAATCAGCCCCAGCATTTT
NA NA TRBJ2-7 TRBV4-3 CASSQGRHNEQYF TGCGCCAGCAGCCAAGGGCGTCACAACGAGCAGTACTTC
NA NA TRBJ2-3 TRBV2 CASSFPGVDQDTQYF TGTGCCAGCTCGTTCCCAGGGGTTGATCAAGATACGCAGTATTTT
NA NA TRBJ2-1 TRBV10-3 CAINANRDGYNEQFF TGTGCCATAAACGCCAACAGGGATGGCTACAATGAGCAGTTCTTC
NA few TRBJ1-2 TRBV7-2 CASSQVVYGYTF TGTGCCAGCAGCCAGGTGGTATATGGCTACACCTTC
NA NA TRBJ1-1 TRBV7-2 CASSLVNRPNTEAFF TGTGCCAGCAGCTTAGTGAACCGACCGAACACTGAAGCTTTCTTT
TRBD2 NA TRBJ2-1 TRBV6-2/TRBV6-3 CASSTPISGMGGEQFF TGTGCCAGCAGTACCCCGATTAGCGGGATGGGGGGTGAGCAGTTCTTC
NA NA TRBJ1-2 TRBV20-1 CSASSGQTNYGYTF TGCAGTGCTAGCTCCGGACAGACGAACTATGGCTACACCTTC
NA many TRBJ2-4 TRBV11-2 CASSFMAGRLPNIQYF TGTGCCAGCAGCTTTATGGCGGGACGCCTCCCGAACATTCAGTACTTC